This note documents a single TCR beta chain sequence. The antigen is unknown. CDR3 length equals 15 residues. V trimming: 5 bases; J trimming: 5 bases; junction bases outside the gene matches: 7. In germline, CDR1 is MNHEY, CDR2 SVGAGI. TCRdb's table, derived via immunoSEQ multiplex PCR, lists solely in-frame clones and lacks some. The sample carries some 23,000 clones, 93% recorded once. The data derive from a study of a mutant IDH1 vaccine in newly diagnosed glioma. About the study: Previous care, which was radiotherapy, temozolomide, or both, most often involved both.

The time point was: baseline, week 1 (first vaccination visit). The sample's treatment: pre-vaccination baseline after standard-of-care therapy. Study-level findings and limits: Pseudoprogression appears to have had no connection to changes in top peripheral T cell clonotypes.

This clonotype was sampled from a man aged 40-50 years with glioma. The V and J genes are TRBV6-5 and TRBJ2-7; 12 nucleotides match TRBD2. The material was PBMCs, obtained from a glioma patient treated with radiotherapy, temozolomide or both. The CDR3 region has the DNA TGTGCCAGCAGTCGGAAACTAGCGGGAGGTCACGAGCAGTACTTC. Translating it yields CASSRKLAGGHEQYF.